The subject of this entry is one T cell receptor beta chain. No antigen is known for it. These data come from a study of OX40 agonist ivuxolimab in advanced cancers. Study background: Patients received the agonistic anti-OX40 (CD134) antibody ivuxolimab. Across the patients, intravenous ivuxolimab was delivered every 2 weeks at 0.01 to 10 mg/kg.

CDR3 size: 14 residues. Germline CDR1 reads SGHTA; CDR2 reads FQGNSA. J lost 10 bases, V lost 1 base, and 7 bases had no gene match. Study-wide results and caveats: The mean number of expanded clones was higher in CD8+ T cells than in CD4+.

Using immunoSEQ multiplex PCR, the repertoire was profiled, and TCRdb retains in-frame clones only, with some absent. Of fewer than 45,000 clones listed, approximately 90% were seen once; the top ten hold 4.5% to 6%. The TCR comes from an adult with an advanced solid tumor such as melanoma, head and neck, liver or kidney cancer. J is TRBJ2-1 and V is TRBV7-2; 7 nucleotides align to TRBD2. The sequenced sample was CD4+ or CD8+ T cells sorted from blood, obtained in a trial of the OX40 agonist ivuxolimab. The CDR3 here is CASSLGGSVGEQFF. CDR3 nucleotides: TGTGCCAGCAGCTTAGGCGGGAGTGTGGGCGAGCAGTTCTTC.